This T cell receptor beta chain is drawn from a study of T cell changes during pregnancy in multiple sclerosis. The V and J ends lost 0 bases and 4 bases respectively, with 15 bases between them. Per germline, CDR1 MNHNY and CDR2 SVGAGI (reference sequence). The CDR3 extends over 16 amino acids. This table comes from immunoSEQ multiplex PCR, and its TCRdb copy is limited to in-frame clones, with some not included. The sample yields about 59,000 clones, less than 95% seen once. This clonotype originated in a female donor with multiple sclerosis, enrolled in a pregnancy study. The chain employs TRBV6-6 and TRBJ1-2, with D hard to call. The specimen was CD8+ T cells from peripheral blood mononuclear cells, collected after pregnancy. Here the CDR3 reads CASSYSREGGSYGYTF. The CDR3, as DNA: TGTGCCAGCAGTTACTCTAGGGAGGGAGGCTCCTATGGCTACACCTTC.